This T cell receptor beta chain was retrieved from a study of PD-L1 blockade in urothelial cancer. Whole-study context: Patients' prior chemotherapy regimens numbered 0 to 3. At 3 weeks after treatment start (second dose) and again at 6 weeks, blood was analyzed.

Notes on the study in general: When measured at 3 weeks, tumor-associated blood clones expanded more in durable-benefit patients.

The time point here: pretreatment peripheral blood. The study collected 1 to 8 samples per patient, pretreatment and on-treatment. TCRdb keeps only in-frame clones here, not all; method: immunoSEQ multiplex PCR. The sample has approximately 70,000 clones, about four fifths seen once; the top ten hold about a tenth. With respect to this clone: No antigen is known for it.

Germline-derived CDR1 and CDR2 are MDHEN and SYDVKM. The CDR3 extends over 12 amino acids. The V gene lost 6 bases and the J gene lost 9 bases, with 15 bases spanning the gap. V usage is TRBV28 and J usage is TRBJ2-7, with a weak D call TRBD2 (6 bases). This specimen consisted of PBMCs, obtained around atezolizumab (anti-PD-L1) treatment. The receptor comes from a woman aged 70-85 years with urothelial cancer. The CDR3 protein is CASSPMGGRQYF. The CDR3 nucleotides read TGTGCCAGCAGCCCCATGGGGGGACGGCAGTACTTC.